The 18 T cell receptor beta chains presented below share a single source sample, sequenced in a study of cytomegalovirus exposure and HLA in healthy donors. PCR primers comprised 60 Vbeta and 13 Jbeta primers. Assay: immunoSEQ multiplex PCR; the TCRdb copy retains only in-frame clones and omits some. The data hold about 140,000 clones, with approximately 80% observed a single time. Sequenced material: PBMCs. These receptors were obtained from a female donor in good health and CMV-seronegative.

J is TRBJ1-2 and V is TRBV29-1; maybe TRBD1 (5 bases). The V end lost 1 base, the J end lost 3 bases, and 12 bases lay between the germline ends. CDR1 is SQVTM, CDR2 ANQGSEA, per germline. This CDR3 has 14 residues. DNA of the CDR3: TGCAGCGTTGAAGCAGAGCGGGGGTACTATGGCTACACCTTC. This sequence encodes CSVEAERGYYGYTF.

This chain connects TRBV19 to TRBJ2-7, with 12 bases matching TRBD1. With V trimmed by 5 bases and J by 9 bases, 11 bases remained unmatched. Germline CDR1 LNHDA, CDR2 SQIVND (reference sequence). CDR3 length equals 15 residues. The DNA of the CDR3 is TGTGCCAGTAGTGACCCCGGGACAGGGGGCGCTGGGCAGTACTTC. Translated, it gives CASSDPGTGGAGQYF.

The V and J genes are TRBV15 and TRBJ2-5, with D unresolved. Trimming removed 1 base from V and 2 bases from J, with 11 bases in between. This CDR3 is built from 15 residues. Germline CDR1 reads LNHNV; CDR2 reads YYDKDF (reference sequence). The CDR3 protein is CATSRAMAHQETQYF. The CDR3 DNA follows: TGTGCCACCAGCAGAGCGATGGCCCATCAAGAGACCCAGTACTTC.

V gene TRBV6-1 combines with J gene TRBJ2-3; possibly TRBD2 for D (5 bases). This CDR3 region has 15 residues. The germline V and J ends were trimmed by 3 bases and 3 bases, with 13 bases remaining between them. CDR1 and CDR2 (germline): MNHNS, SASEGT. In nucleotides, the CDR3 is TGTGCCAGCAGTGAGGACTCCTATGGGACAGATACGCAGTATTTT. As protein: CASSEDSYGTDTQYF.

V is TRBV6-5 and J is TRBJ2-7; 12 nucleotides agree with TRBD2. The CDR3 has 15 residues. Trimming removed 6 bases from V and 3 bases from J; junction bases left unmatched: 6. CDR1 is MNHEY and CDR2 is SVGAGI in the germline V gene. CDR3 sequence reads: CASRLAGGTHYEQYF. The CDR3 region has the DNA TGTGCCAGCAGGCTAGCGGGAGGGACCCACTACGAGCAGTACTTC.

V gene TRBV19 combines with J gene TRBJ2-5; 11 nucleotides line up with TRBD2. Germline CDR1 is LNHDA and CDR2 is SQIVND (reference sequence). V dropped 5 bases and J dropped 3; count of bases not matched to a gene: 5. The CDR3 runs 15 residues. The CDR3 nucleotides read TGTGCCAGTAGTCCTTCACTAGCGGGGGAAGAGACCCAGTACTTC. Its protein product is CASSPSLAGEETQYF. Supplemented by reference TRBV19 and TRBJ2-5, the full variable domain reads DGGITQSPKYLFRKEGQNVTLSCEQNLNHDAMYWYRQDPGQGLRLIYYSQIVNDFQKGDIAEGYSVSREKKESFPLTVTSAQKNPTAFYLCASSPSLAGEETQYFGPGTRLLVL.

The V call is TRBV6-6, the J call TRBJ1-2; no reliable D call. The CDR3 is 13 residues long. Germline CDR1 and CDR2: MNHNY and SVGAGI (reference sequence). Between the trimmed V and J ends, which lost 6 bases and 5 bases, there was a span of 13 bases. The CDR3 DNA follows: TGTGCCAGCAGAATCCTAGGCGAATATGGCTACACCTTC. It yields the protein CASRILGEYGYTF.

The chain combines TRBV6-1 with TRBJ2-5, with unresolved D. CDR1 is MNHNS, CDR2 SASEGT, per germline. The CDR3 runs to 12 residues. V lost 3 bases and J lost 6, with 8 bases in between. The CDR3 nucleotides read TGTGCCAGCAGTGACCCCCTACAGACCCAGTACTTC. This codes for CASSDPLQTQYF.

V is TRBV2 and J is TRBJ1-1; D is perhaps TRBD1 (6 bases). The CDR3 runs to 15 residues. V was trimmed by 4 bases and J by 6 bases, leaving 18 bases between them. Germline V gene lookup returns CDR1 SNHLY and CDR2 FYNNEI. CDR3 nucleotide sequence: TGTGCCAGCAGTGCCCCCACAGGGATGGAGCCTGAAGCTTTCTTT. The encoded protein is CASSAPTGMEPEAFF.

This clone was counted a few times. The chain carries TRBV30 and TRBJ1-4, with D possibly TRBD1 on 6 matching bases. This CDR3 is 14 amino acids long. Germline values: CDR1 GTSNPN, CDR2 SVGIG (reference sequence). The V end lost 5 bases, the J end lost 5 bases, and 15 bases lay between the germline ends. The CDR3 region has the DNA TGTGCCTGGGGAGCCGGGACAAGAAATGAAAAACTGTTTTTT. Protein: CAWGAGTRNEKLFF. The complete variable domain, with remaining parts taken from reference TRBV30 and TRBJ1-4, reads SQTIHQWPATLVQPVGSPLSLECTVEGTSNPNLYWYRQAAGRGLQLLFYSVGIGQISSEVPQNLSASRPQDRQFILSSKKLLLSDSGFYLCAWGAGTRNEKLFFGSGTQLSVL.

The chain has TRBV28 and TRBJ1-4; no firm D call. Trimming stripped 6 bases from V and 3 bases from J, with 11 bases between. In germline, CDR1 is MDHEN, CDR2 SYDVKM. The CDR3 is 14 residues long. CDR3 protein: CASSFTGPNEKLFF. CDR3 DNA: TGTGCCAGCAGCTTTACCGGTCCTAATGAAAAACTGTTTTTT.

V and J are TRBV29-1 and TRBJ1-2, with a weak D call TRBD1 (6 bases). Trimming pared 7 bases from V and 2 bases from J, leaving 8 bases between. The CDR3 is 11 residues long. CDR1 is SQVTM, CDR2 ANQGSEA, per germline. The CDR3 region is CSAGQNYGYTF. CDR3 DNA sequence: TGCAGCGCCGGACAGAACTATGGCTACACCTTC.

The chain couples TRBV2 to TRBJ2-7, with 8 bases lining up with TRBD2. The length of the CDR3 is 15 residues. From germline, CDR1 is SNHLY and CDR2 FYNNEI. The V and J ends lost 5 bases and 2 bases, in that order; junction bases with no gene match: 8. CDR3 in amino acids: CASSLLTSATYEQYF. The CDR3 region has the DNA TGTGCCAGCAGTTTATTGACTAGCGCCACCTACGAGCAGTACTTC.

The chain uses TRBV6-6 and TRBJ2-7; D is perhaps TRBD2 (7 bases). CDR1 and CDR2 (germline): MNHNY, SVGAGI (reference sequence). This CDR3 has 16 amino acids. Between the trimmed V and J ends, which lost 2 bases and 0 bases, there was a span of 14 bases. CDR3 amino acids: CASSYRLGGPSYEQYF. The CDR3 DNA follows: TGTGCCAGCAGTTACCGGTTGGGGGGGCCCTCCTACGAGCAGTACTTC.

There are a few counts of this clone. The rearrangement joins TRBV5-1 to TRBJ2-7, with D possibly being TRBD2 (6 bases). The germline gives CDR1 SGHRS, CDR2 YFSETQ. Trimming took 3 bases from V and 3 from J, leaving 13 bases between them. This CDR3 has 14 amino acids. The CDR3 loop is CASSWGLGGYEQYF. The CDR3 nucleotides read TGCGCCAGCAGCTGGGGACTCGGCGGCTACGAGCAGTACTTC. The variable domain in full, completed from reference TRBV5-1 and TRBJ2-7, reads KAGVTQTPRYLIKTRGQQVTLSCSPISGHRSVSWYQQTPGQGLQFLFEYFSETQRNKGNFPGRFSGRQFSNSRSEMNVSTLELGDSALYLCASSWGLGGYEQYFGPGTRLTVT.

The J gene is TRBJ1-2, the V gene TRBV6-1; 8 bases map to TRBD1. V dropped 4 bases and J dropped 6; count of bases not matched to a gene: 10. CDR1 MNHNS and CDR2 SASEGT come from the germline V gene. The CDR3 runs to 15 residues. CDR3 protein: CASSVGQGLVDGYTF. The DNA for the CDR3 is TGTGCCAGCAGTGTAGGACAGGGTTTGGTCGATGGCTACACCTTC.

The chain uses TRBV4-1 and TRBJ1-5; 9 nucleotides match TRBD1. CDR1 is MGHRA and CDR2 is YSYEKL in the germline V gene. The length of the CDR3 is 16 residues. Unmatched junction bases numbered 6, after V lost 0 bases and J lost 6 bases. The CDR3 coding sequence is TGCGCCAGCAGCCAAGAACAGGGGGCCTCAGGTCAGCCCCAGCATTTT. Translation: CASSQEQGASGQPQHF.

CDR3 protein: CASSVVEGGELFF. The CDR3 DNA sequence: TGTGCCAGCAGCGTAGTCGAGGGCGGGGAGCTGTTTTTT. The chain uses TRBV9 and TRBJ2-2; D may be TRBD2 (5 bases). Trimming left V 0 bases short and J 7 bases short, with 7 bases between. The CDR3 is made up of 13 amino acids. Germline V lookup: CDR1 SGDLS, CDR2 YYNGEE. Based on the CDR3 plus reference TRBV9 and TRBJ2-2, the full variable domain is DSGVTQTPKHLITATGQRVTLRCSPRSGDLSVYWYQQSLDQGLQFLIQYYNGEERAKGNILERFSAQQFPDLHSELNLSSLELGDSALYFCASSVVEGGELFFGEGSRLTVL.